This T cell receptor (beta chain) was obtained from a study of T cell repertoires in cytomegalovirus infection. For the study at large: CMV epitopes that were recently identified and HLA-C-restricted were used alongside well-studied HLA-B-restricted ones. Signatures in public TCR beta sequences pointed to both CMV infection and matching HLA type. Whole-study results and caveats: The ex vivo response was dominated by HLA-C-restricted CMV-specific TCR beta clonotypes.

Each CDR3 protein gets one entry after TCRdb re-called the reads with MiXCR. The data show about 700,000 distinct CDR3 sequences, roughly a third seen once. As concerns this clonotype: Its antigen remains unknown.

Trimming left V 0 bases short and J 2 bases short, with 11 bases between. The CDR3 spans 15 residues. Germline CDR1 is MNHNY and CDR2 is SVGAGI (reference sequence). The sample was cultured PBMCs, taken from culture after CMV antigen stimulation. This sequence was found in a human donor in good health (CMV status not recorded). Some clones in this sample may be carry-over from other donors' samples. This chain uses TRBV6-6 with TRBJ2-7; no reliable D call. DNA for the CDR3: TGTGCCAGCAGTTACTCTATGGGCTCCACCTACGAGCAGTACTTC. Amino acids: CASSYSMGSTYEQYF.